What follows are 8 T cell receptor beta chains derived from one specimen sequenced in a study of blood T cells in healthy people across ages. The use of a sample-barcoded 5' primer and a J-beta primer mix characterized a second PCR of roughly 7 to 11 cycles. MiXCR was run by TCRdb on the 5' RACE reads, yielding one entry per CDR3 protein. The sample holds about 1.7 million distinct CDR3 sequences; about 28% are singletons and the top ten take roughly 8%. Sequencing was carried out using blood. Receptor source: a woman in her 30s in good health.

This clonotype was recorded many times. The chain is built from TRBV28 and TRBJ2-5, with D perhaps matching TRBD1 (6 bases). Trimming took off 5 bases at V and 1 base at J, with 17 bases between the two ends. CDR3 length: 16 amino acids. In germline, CDR1 is MDHEN, CDR2 SYDVKM. As DNA, the CDR3 is TGTGCCAGCAGTCGCGGTGGGGGCCGCTTCCAAGAGACCCAGTACTTC. Translation: CASSRGGGRFQETQYF. Together with reference TRBV28 and TRBJ2-5, the CDR3 gives the full variable domain: DVKVTQSSRYLVKRTGEKVFLECVQDMDHENMFWYRQDPGLGLRLIYFSYDVKMKEKGDIPEGYSVSREKKERFSLILESASTNQTSMYLCASSRGGGRFQETQYFGPGTRLLVL.

The rearrangement uses TRBV20-1 and TRBJ1-2; no definite D call. This CDR3 has 14 amino acids. Germline CDR1 reads DFQATT; CDR2 reads SNEGSKA (reference sequence). The V end lost 0 bases, the J end lost 7 bases, and 15 bases lay between the germline ends. The chain's CDR3 is CSARDPAEGSGYTF. The CDR3, as DNA: TGCAGTGCTAGAGATCCGGCGGAGGGCTCTGGCTACACCTTC.

V gene TRBV20-1 combines with J gene TRBJ2-7; D uncertain. The CDR3 consists of 14 residues. Per germline, CDR1 DFQATT and CDR2 SNEGSKA (reference sequence). V was pared by 0 bases and J by 1 base, with 10 bases between. DNA of the CDR3: TGCAGTGCTAGAGATATTACGACTTCCTACGAGCAGTACTTC. It is translated as CSARDITTSYEQYF.

A remark on this clonotype: One junction end disagrees with the germline gene, perhaps due to a read error. The V call is TRBV6-5, the J call TRBJ2-3; the D gene is possibly TRBD2 (5 bases). The CDR3 runs 14 residues. The germline gives CDR1 MNHEY, CDR2 SVGAGI. The CDR3 coding sequence is TGTGTCAGCAGTTACCGGGGTCCCGCAGATACGCAGTATTTT. Its protein is CVSSYRGPADTQYF.

The table lists this clonotype with a few counts. This chain uses TRBV5-1 with TRBJ2-3; D uncertain. The CDR3 has 13 residues. V was clipped by 0 bases and J by 6 bases, with 8 bases between them. Germline loops: CDR1 SGHRS, CDR2 YFSETQ. The CDR3 nucleotides are TGCGCCAGCAGCTTGGCCCATCCCGATACGCAGTATTTT. Translated: CASSLAHPDTQYF.

Regarding this clonotype: A much larger clone is a single base away; this may be a read error. In this CDR3 the conserved last residue, phenylalanine or tryptophan, is missing, so a read error is likely. This rearrangement joins TRBV7-2 to TRBJ2-7, with a possible D match to TRBD2 (5 bases). This CDR3 comprises 16 residues. CDR1 is SGHTA, CDR2 FQGNSA, per germline. V lost 1 base to trimming and J lost 2 bases, with 15 bases between them. This CDR3 reads CASSLGAGDPPYEQYS. CDR3 DNA sequence: TGTGCCAGCAGCTTAGGGGCCGGGGATCCGCCCTACGAGCAGTACTCC.

This clonotype was seen a handful of times. The CDR3 here is CATSGRAGETQYF. The CDR3 region has the DNA TGTGCCACCAGCGGGAGGGCCGGGGAGACCCAGTACTTC. The chain recombines TRBV15 with TRBJ2-5; 7 nucleotides agree with TRBD2. The CDR3 has 13 residues. After removal of 5 bases from V and 5 bases from J, the junction contained 5 bases not matched to a gene. Germline CDR1 and CDR2: LNHNV and YYDKDF (reference sequence).

This clonotype was seen more than once but under ten times. This chain links TRBV20-1 with TRBJ2-1; D remains unclear. Trimming pared 0 bases from V and 6 bases from J, leaving 15 bases between. The CDR3 has 15 residues. Germline CDR1 reads DFQATT; CDR2 reads SNEGSKA (reference sequence). The CDR3 region has the DNA TGCAGTGCTAGAGACGTCAACGGTAGGGTCAATGAGCAGTTCTTC. Its translation: CSARDVNGRVNEQFF.